This T cell receptor (beta chain) was retrieved from a study of blood T cell repertoires in COVID-19. Turning to the study itself: Sample material is recorded as cDNA or gDNA derived from T cells, B-cell-depleted T cells, or PBMCs.

In its sample, this clone was seen once. Trimming pared 4 bases from V and 8 bases from J, leaving 14 bases between. The CDR3 sequence is 13 residues long. Germline V CDR1 and CDR2: MNHEY, SMNVEV (reference sequence). Participant ages covered 18 to 89 years across 25 or so US areas. Participants' reported clinical history set cohort assignment. Exposed study participants had met a COVID-19 case within 2 weeks before entry. Sequencing was performed with immunoSEQ multiplex PCR; in TCRdb, only in-frame clones are kept and a portion is missing. The profile shows roughly 140,000 clones, roughly 84% of them singletons.

The rearrangement joins TRBV27 to TRBJ1-2; no definite D call. The sequenced sample was PBMCs or T cells enriched from blood (not recorded which). The sequence came from a woman in her fifties or sixties who had been exposed to COVID-19. The CDR3 reads CASSSASRLGYTF. The CDR3 DNA is TGTGCCAGCAGTTCGGCCTCGCGGCTAGGCTACACCTTC.